A single sample is the source of the 26 T cell receptor beta chains below, sequenced in a study of T cells in Graves' hyperthyroidism and ophthalmopathy. Using RNA transcripts as the source, TCR beta CDR3 regions were amplified. TCR CDR3 regions were first amplified by RT-PCR with HTBI primers. TCRdb independently ran MiXCR on the multiplex PCR reads; one entry per CDR3 protein. Seen here are roughly 280,000 distinct CDR3 sequences, approximately 21% observed once, and the top ten hold about 60%. Input material: blood. Receptors were obtained from a man younger than 40 with Graves' ophthalmopathy.

The rearrangement uses TRBV11-3 and TRBJ2-5; 7 positions match TRBD2. J lost 13 bases, V lost 2 bases, and 13 bases had no gene match. The CDR3 covers 14 residues. Germline values: CDR1 SGHNT, CDR2 YENEEA. CDR3 in amino acids: CASSLCGGSDEMYF. CDR3 bases: TGTGCCAGCAGCTTATGTGGCGGGAGCGACGAAATGTACTTC.

To note about this clonotype: Compared with germline, one end of the junction differs, possibly owing to a read error. The chain joins TRBV6-2 or TRBV6-3 to TRBJ2-3; 11 nucleotides line up with TRBD2. The CDR3 loop spans 16 amino acids. Germline CDR1 MNHEY, CDR2 SVGEGT. In DNA, the CDR3 is TGTGCCGGCAGTTACTCGACTAGCGGGACCACAGATACGCAGTATTTT. Protein product: CAGSYSTSGTTDTQYF.

This clonotype was recorded once. The chain has TRBV6-7 and TRBJ2-7; 12 bases are a match to TRBD2. TRBV6-7 is known as an ORF, though its function is uncertain. Losses at the gene ends were 6 bases for V and 3 bases for J; bases not matched to a gene: 18. The CDR3 is made up of 19 amino acids. The CDR3 sequence: CASSHGGLAGSSAFYEQYF. In nucleotides, the CDR3 is TGTGCCAGCAGCCACGGAGGACTAGCGGGATCCTCCGCTTTCTACGAGCAGTACTTC.

The table lists this clonotype with many counts. The CDR3 bases are TGTGCCAGCAGTTTCGACAGAACTGAAGCTTTCTTT. Encoded protein: CASSFDRTEAFF. The rearrangement joins TRBV28 to TRBJ1-1; D is perhaps TRBD1 (5 bases). The CDR3 has 12 residues. V was trimmed by 3 bases and J by 5 bases, leaving 7 bases between them. Germline CDR1 is MDHEN and CDR2 is SYDVKM.

This clonotype was counted at least ten times. The chain employs TRBV27 and TRBJ1-5; no clear D. The CDR3 extends over 14 amino acids. The germline V gene has CDR1 MNHEY and CDR2 SMNVEV (reference sequence). V was pared by 3 bases and J by 5 bases, with 11 bases between. CDR3 DNA: TGTGCCAGCAGTTTGAAAGGGAGTCATCAGCCCCAGCATTTT. Protein product: CASSLKGSHQPQHF.

The sample holds many counts of this clonotype. The V call is TRBV7-8, the J call TRBJ1-1; 7 nucleotides align to TRBD1. Losses at the gene ends were 4 bases for V and 1 base for J; bases not matched to a gene: 9. The CDR3 runs to 16 residues. Germline V CDR1 and CDR2: SGHVS, FQNEAQ. The CDR3 spells CASSSSIGGRNTEAFF. The CDR3 DNA follows: TGTGCCAGCAGCTCGTCGATAGGGGGCCGGAACACTGAAGCTTTCTTT.

Ten or more counts support this clonotype. This sequence joins TRBV7-3 and TRBJ2-5, with D perhaps matching TRBD2 (5 bases). With 0 bases removed from V and 4 bases from J, the gap between germline ends came to 12 bases. From germline, CDR1 is SGHTA and CDR2 FQGTGA. The CDR3 consists of 15 residues. The DNA for the CDR3 is TGTGCCAGCAGCTTAACTGGGAGACTGGGAGAGACCCAGTACTTC. Encoded protein: CASSLTGRLGETQYF.

This clonotype was counted a few times. The rearrangement uses TRBV5-1 and TRBJ1-1, with a tentative D call TRBD1 (5 bases). V lost 7 bases and J 1 base, leaving 11 bases between the germline ends. CDR1 and CDR2 from the germline V gene are SGHRS and YFSETQ. The CDR3 has 13 amino acids. CDR3 in amino acids: CASAEGTNTEAFF. CDR3 DNA: TGCGCCAGCGCTGAGGGGACGAACACTGAAGCTTTCTTT. Full variable domain (remainder filled in from reference TRBV5-1 and TRBJ1-1): KAGVTQTPRYLIKTRGQQVTLSCSPISGHRSVSWYQQTPGQGLQFLFEYFSETQRNKGNFPGRFSGRQFSNSRSEMNVSTLELGDSALYLCASAEGTNTEAFFGQGTRLTVV.

The chain joins TRBV6-1 to TRBJ1-5, with D tentatively TRBD1 (6 bases). Trimming took off 5 bases at V and 4 bases at J, with 15 bases between the two ends. CDR1 MNHNS and CDR2 SASEGT come from the germline V gene. The length of the CDR3 is 15 residues. The CDR3 protein is CASSLTGQPNQPQHF. The CDR3 DNA follows: TGTGCCAGCAGTTTAACAGGGCAACCGAATCAGCCCCAGCATTTT.

A few counts support this clonotype. The V call is TRBV11-2, the J call TRBJ2-1; tentatively, D is TRBD2 (5 bases). Trimming removed 2 bases from V and 5 bases from J, with 13 bases in between. The CDR3 is 15 amino acids. Germline CDR1 SGHAT, CDR2 FQNNGV. The CDR3 coding sequence is TGTGCCAGCAGCTTAAGGCTAGCCCAAAACAATGAGCAGTTCTTC. This codes for CASSLRLAQNNEQFF.

The chain carries TRBV12-3 or TRBV12-4 and TRBJ1-5; D unresolved. V lost 6 bases to trimming and J lost 5 bases, with 8 bases between them. There are 12 residues in the CDR3. The CDR3 sequence is CASRRSDQPQHF. CDR3 sequence (DNA): TGTGCCAGCAGGAGGAGCGATCAGCCCCAGCATTTT.

This clonotype was recorded a few times. The chain uses TRBV9 and TRBJ2-7, with 7 bases identical to TRBD1. Unmatched junction bases numbered 6, after V lost 0 bases and J lost 3 bases. The V gene's germline CDR1 is SGDLS and CDR2 YYNGEE. There are 15 residues in the CDR3. CDR3 sequence reads: CASSVATGVSYEQYF. The CDR3 DNA sequence: TGTGCCAGCAGCGTAGCTACAGGGGTCAGCTACGAGCAGTACTTC.

There are a few counts of this clonotype. V and J are TRBV19 and TRBJ1-2; 7 bases fit TRBD1. This CDR3 has 15 amino acids. Germline CDR1 LNHDA, CDR2 SQIVND (reference sequence). Germline trimming cut 1 base from V and 5 bases from J; bases unmatched to any gene: 7. In DNA, the CDR3 is TGTGCCAGTAGTATAGCGGCAGGGGGGGGATATGGCTACACCTTC. Translating gives CASSIAAGGGYGYTF.

This clonotype occurred a few times. The chain combines TRBV25-1 with TRBJ2-2; TRBD2 matches 7 bases. The CDR3 covers 16 residues. V lost 2 bases, J lost 6 bases, and 9 bases stayed unmatched. The V gene's germline CDR1 is MGHDK and CDR2 SYGVNS. The CDR3 coding sequence is TGTGCCAGCAGTGAACTATTTGGACTAGTCCCCGGGGAGCTGTTTTTT. The encoded protein is CASSELFGLVPGELFF.

The table lists this clonotype with many counts. The J gene is TRBJ1-3, the V gene TRBV30; perhaps TRBD1 as D (6 bases). The CDR3 is made up of 13 amino acids. CDR1 and CDR2 (germline): GTSNPN, SVGIG (reference sequence). Trimming took 2 bases from V and 3 from J, leaving 8 bases between them. CDR3 sequence (DNA): TGTGCCTGGAGTCGGACAGATGGAAACACCATATATTTT. The encoded protein is CAWSRTDGNTIYF.

This chain uses TRBV18 with TRBJ2-2; D not certain. CDR1 and CDR2 (germline): KGHSH, LQKENI. Trimming pared 3 bases from V and 4 bases from J, leaving 9 bases between. This CDR3 is 14 amino acids long. The CDR3 protein is CASSPPGSTGELFF. The CDR3 DNA follows: TGTGCCAGCTCACCCCCTGGGTCCACCGGGGAGCTGTTTTTT.

The chain uses TRBV7-8 and TRBJ1-1; 9 positions match TRBD1. The CDR3 spans 16 residues. The J segment lost 1 base and the V segment lost 3 bases, leaving 6 bases of the junction unmatched. CDR1 is SGHVS and CDR2 is FQNEAQ in the germline V gene. CDR3 sequence: CASSFPGTGTNTEAFF. CDR3 nucleotide sequence: TGTGCCAGCAGCTTTCCCGGGACAGGGACGAACACTGAAGCTTTCTTT.

Here the CDR3 reads CAISESRGRGYIQYF. The CDR3 bases are TGTGCCATCAGTGAGTCGCGAGGGAGGGGATACATTCAGTACTTC. The genes are TRBV10-3 and TRBJ2-4; 7 positions agree with TRBD2. Germline trimming cut 0 bases from V and 8 bases from J; bases unmatched to any gene: 7. The germline V gene encodes CDR1 ENHRY and CDR2 SYGVKD. The length of the CDR3 is 15 residues.

The V call is TRBV12-3 or TRBV12-4, the J call TRBJ2-1; 15 nucleotides match TRBD2. The CDR3 runs 18 residues. J was trimmed by 1 base and V by 7 bases; bases with no gene match: 8. CDR3 loop: CASTSGLAGGRSYNEQFF. DNA of the CDR3: TGTGCCAGCACTTCGGGACTAGCGGGAGGCCGGTCCTACAATGAGCAGTTCTTC.

At least ten counts were recorded for this clonotype. V and J are TRBV28 and TRBJ2-7; 11 nucleotides match TRBD2. The ends lost 7 bases at V and 1 base at J; junction bases unmatched: 3. This CDR3 has 14 residues. Germline V lookup: CDR1 MDHEN, CDR2 SYDVKM. The CDR3 is CASKTSGSSYEQYF. DNA for the CDR3: TGTGCCAGCAAAACTAGCGGGAGTTCCTACGAGCAGTACTTC.

The gene calls are TRBV28 and TRBJ2-5; 9 nucleotides line up with TRBD2. The CDR3 runs 15 residues. Germline V lookup: CDR1 MDHEN, CDR2 SYDVKM. V lost 3 bases to trimming and J lost 5 bases; unmatched junction nucleotides: 7. The DNA of the CDR3 is TGTGCCAGCAGTTTTGGACTAGCGATTCGGGAGACCCAGTACTTC. As protein: CASSFGLAIRETQYF.

This clonotype was seen a few times. This chain uses TRBV24-1 with TRBJ2-2, with 9 bases fitting TRBD1. After removal of 3 bases from V and 0 bases from J, the junction contained 4 bases not matched to a gene. This CDR3 region has 17 residues. CDR1 and CDR2 from the germline V gene are KGHDR and SFDVKD. CDR3 nucleotides: TGTGCCACCAGTGATCGGGACAGGGTGTCGAACACCGGGGAGCTGTTTTTT. Protein product: CATSDRDRVSNTGELFF.

This clonotype was seen many times. The chain combines TRBV5-4 with TRBJ2-7, with TRBD1 matching 12 bases. CDR3 length: 15 amino acids. The V gene's germline CDR1 is SGHNT and CDR2 YYREEE (reference sequence). Trimming at V came to 4 bases and at J to 5 bases, leaving 7 bases not matched to a gene. The CDR3 here is CASSAPGQGADEQYF. CDR3 nucleotide sequence: TGTGCCAGCAGCGCCCCGGGACAGGGGGCAGACGAGCAGTACTTC.

The sample holds a few counts of this clonotype. CDR3 in amino acids: CASSQDSEGYGYTF. The DNA for the CDR3 is TGCGCCAGCAGCCAAGATTCAGAAGGCTATGGCTACACCTTC. The chain employs TRBV4-1 and TRBJ1-2; unclear D gene. The CDR3 has 14 residues. V lost 0 bases, J lost 4 bases, and 9 bases lay in between. Germline loops: CDR1 MGHRA, CDR2 YSYEKL.

As for this clonotype: One end of the junction fails to match germline, which may point to a read error. The genes are TRBV24-1 and TRBJ2-1; 7 nucleotides align to TRBD1. The CDR3 extends over 15 amino acids. In germline, CDR1 is KGHDR, CDR2 SFDVKD. CDR3 sequence (DNA): TGTGCCACCAGTGATCCGGACAGGACCTACAATGAGCAGCTCTTC. Encoded protein: CATSDPDRTYNEQLF.

This chain uses TRBV29-1 with TRBJ1-1; tentative D call: TRBD1 (6 bases). Germline CDR1 reads SQVTM; CDR2 reads ANQGSEA. This CDR3 contains 14 residues. The ends were cut back, 5 bases at V and 7 bases at J, with 20 bases in the middle. CDR3 in DNA: TGCAGCGTTATTGGGGTGTCAGGGGCAAATGAAGCTTTCTTT. Its protein product is CSVIGVSGANEAFF.